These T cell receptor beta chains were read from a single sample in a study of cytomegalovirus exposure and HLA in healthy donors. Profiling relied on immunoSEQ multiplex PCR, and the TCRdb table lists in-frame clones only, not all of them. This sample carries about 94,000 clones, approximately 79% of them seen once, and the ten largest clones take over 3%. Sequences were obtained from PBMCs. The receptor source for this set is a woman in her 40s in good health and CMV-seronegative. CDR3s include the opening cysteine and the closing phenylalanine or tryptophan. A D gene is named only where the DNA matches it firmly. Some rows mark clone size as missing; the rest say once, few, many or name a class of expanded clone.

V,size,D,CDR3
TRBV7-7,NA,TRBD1,CASSPGQGLNTIYF
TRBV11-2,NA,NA,CASSPGNTQPQNF
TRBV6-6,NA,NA,CASSPDRRNQPQNF
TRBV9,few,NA,CASSVSVNTEAFF
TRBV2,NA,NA,CASSESRGGGYSPLHF
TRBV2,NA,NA,CASHLRSSYNSPLHF
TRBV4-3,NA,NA,CASSQPGRHYGYPF
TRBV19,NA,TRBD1,CASSPQTGQGWGETQYF
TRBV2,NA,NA,CASAGYEQYF
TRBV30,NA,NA,CAWRPPGGGYTF
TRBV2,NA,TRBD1,CATGTDMTYEQYF
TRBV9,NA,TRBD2,CASSLRGGSYEQYF
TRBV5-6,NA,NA,CASSLISGRSNYGYTF
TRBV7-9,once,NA,CASSPPLVQPGDQPQHF
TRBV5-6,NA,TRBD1,CASSGVPGTGTLRVYEQYF
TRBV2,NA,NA,CANLGQPANTGELFF
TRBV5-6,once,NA,CASSSTAGYGYTEAFF
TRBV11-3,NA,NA,CASSLLNTGELFF
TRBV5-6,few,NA,CASSLGQNPYEQYF
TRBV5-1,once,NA,CASSLGSIGGGADTEAFF
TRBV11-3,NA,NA,CASSRAGELFF
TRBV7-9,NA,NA,CASSLDRGGRNTGELFF
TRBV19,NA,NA,CASNSRRNNEQFF
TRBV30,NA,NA,CAWSPGWTEAFF
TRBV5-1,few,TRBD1,CASSSGQGVAEAFF
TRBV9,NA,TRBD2,CASSVGNAGVYDEQFF
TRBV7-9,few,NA,CATRGEGAGTEAFF
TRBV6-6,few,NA,CASSRRQEAFF
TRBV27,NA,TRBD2,CATNLRGGRSYNEQFF
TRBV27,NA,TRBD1,CASSSPGTGGETQYF
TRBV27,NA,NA,CASSSLADYEQYF
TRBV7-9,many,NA,CASSFFGGVSSYEQYF
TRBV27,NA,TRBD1,CASSFQGAGTEAFF
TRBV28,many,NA,CASSLWISGFAFF
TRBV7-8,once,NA,CASSRGWGVNEQFF
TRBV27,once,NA,CASSPRDHRETGSPLHF
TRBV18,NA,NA,CASSPAGRVYNSPLHF
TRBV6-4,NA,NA,CASSDGQPGAGANVLTF
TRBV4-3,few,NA,CASSLAAGRGNQPQHF
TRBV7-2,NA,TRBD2,CASSQSAGGSYEQYF
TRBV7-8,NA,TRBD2,CASSRASGGDQETQYF
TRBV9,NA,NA,CASSVDQGLTDTQYF
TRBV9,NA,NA,CASSPPGATGYGYTF
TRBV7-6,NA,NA,CASSLQGGTGNTIYF
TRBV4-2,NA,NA,CASSQESLSASTGELFF
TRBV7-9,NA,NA,CASSLAPFQRSGANVLTF
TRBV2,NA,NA,CASRWTGGGFF
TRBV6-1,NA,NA,CASSELGGRYEQYF
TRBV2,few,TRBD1,CATGTGKTEAFF
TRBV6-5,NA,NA,CASSTGFYEQYF
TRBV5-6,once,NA,CASSLGRDEAFF
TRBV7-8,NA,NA,CASSPRVGEKLFF
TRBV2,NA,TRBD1,CASRLDGTANEKLFF
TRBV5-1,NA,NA,CASSFRDTEAFF
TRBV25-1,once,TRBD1,CASSESGTGSFNTEAFF
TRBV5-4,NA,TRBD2,CASSLKTSVPNEQFF
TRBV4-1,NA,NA,CASSLETGRDYGYTF
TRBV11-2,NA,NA,CASSFAGLQETQYF